Included here is one T cell receptor beta chain sequence, with context. Only in-frame clones appear in the TCRdb table, and some are missing; sequencing was by immunoSEQ multiplex PCR. The profile covers approximately 310,000 clones, with around 86% appearing a single time and about 5.2% taken by the ten largest. This entry comes from a study of blood T cell repertoires in COVID-19. The CDR3 is made up of 14 amino acids. V gave up 5 bases and J gave up 7 bases; unmatched junction bases: 9. Looked up from germline, CDR1 is SGHTA and CDR2 is FQGNSA. V gene TRBV7-2 combines with J gene TRBJ2-7, with 9 bases lining up with TRBD1. Sequencing used PBMCs or T cells enriched from blood (not recorded which). This receptor was taken from a man aged 55 to 69 who had recovered from COVID-19. The CDR3 protein is CASSQGTGQGEQYF. In nucleotides, the CDR3 is TGTGCCAGCAGCCAAGGGACAGGGCAGGGTGAGCAGTACTTC.